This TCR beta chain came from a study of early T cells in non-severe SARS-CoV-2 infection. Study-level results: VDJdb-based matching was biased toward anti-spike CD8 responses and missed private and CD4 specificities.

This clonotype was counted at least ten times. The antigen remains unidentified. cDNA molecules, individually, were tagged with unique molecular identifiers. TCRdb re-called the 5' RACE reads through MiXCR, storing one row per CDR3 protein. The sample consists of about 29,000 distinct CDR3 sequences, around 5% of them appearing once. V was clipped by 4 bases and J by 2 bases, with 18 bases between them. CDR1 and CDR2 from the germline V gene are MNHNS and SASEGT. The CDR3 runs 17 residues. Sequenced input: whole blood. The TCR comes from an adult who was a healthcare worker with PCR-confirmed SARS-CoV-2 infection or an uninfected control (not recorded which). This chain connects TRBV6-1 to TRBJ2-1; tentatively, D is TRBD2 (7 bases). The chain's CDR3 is CASSVFGGARAYNEQFF. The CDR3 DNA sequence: TGTGCCAGCAGTGTGTTTGGGGGGGCTCGCGCCTACAATGAGCAGTTCTTC.